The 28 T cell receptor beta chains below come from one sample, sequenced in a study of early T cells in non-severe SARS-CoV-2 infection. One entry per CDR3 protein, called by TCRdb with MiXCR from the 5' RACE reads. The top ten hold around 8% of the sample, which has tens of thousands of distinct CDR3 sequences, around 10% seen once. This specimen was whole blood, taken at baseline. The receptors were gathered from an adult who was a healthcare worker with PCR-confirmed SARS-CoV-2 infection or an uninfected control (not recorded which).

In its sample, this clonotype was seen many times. The CDR3 is CASWDTFRGEDNYGYTF. The CDR3 DNA reads TGCGCCAGCTGGGACACTTTCAGGGGAGAGGATAACTATGGCTACACCTTC. The genes are TRBV5-1 and TRBJ1-2, with D perhaps matching TRBD1 (6 bases). From germline, CDR1 is SGHRS and CDR2 YFSETQ. V was clipped by 7 bases and J by 1 base, with 23 bases between them. This CDR3 has 17 residues.

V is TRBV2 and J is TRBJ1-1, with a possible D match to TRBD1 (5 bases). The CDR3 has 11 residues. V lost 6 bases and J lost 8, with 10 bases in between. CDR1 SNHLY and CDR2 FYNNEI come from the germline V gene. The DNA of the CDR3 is TGTGCCAGCAGGGCTAGGACAGAAGCTTTCTTT. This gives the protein CASRARTEAFF.

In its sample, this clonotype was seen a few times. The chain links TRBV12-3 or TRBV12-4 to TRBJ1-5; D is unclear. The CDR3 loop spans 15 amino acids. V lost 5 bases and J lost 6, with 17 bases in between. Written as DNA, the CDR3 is TGTGCCAGCAGTCTGCACGAAGGAGATCGTCAGCCCCAGCATTTT. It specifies CASSLHEGDRQPQHF.

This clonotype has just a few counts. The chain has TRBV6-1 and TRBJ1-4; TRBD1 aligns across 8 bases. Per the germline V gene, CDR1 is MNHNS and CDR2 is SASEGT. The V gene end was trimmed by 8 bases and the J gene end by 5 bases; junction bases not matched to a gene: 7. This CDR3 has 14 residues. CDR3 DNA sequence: TGTGCCAGCGGCAGGGACAGGCCGAATGAAAAACTGTTTTTT. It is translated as CASGRDRPNEKLFF.

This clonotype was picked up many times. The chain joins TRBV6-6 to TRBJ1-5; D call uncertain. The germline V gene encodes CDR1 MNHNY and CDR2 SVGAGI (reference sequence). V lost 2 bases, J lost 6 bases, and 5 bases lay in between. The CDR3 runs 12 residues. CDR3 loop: CASSYGGQPQHF. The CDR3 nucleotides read TGTGCCAGCAGTTACGGCGGTCAGCCCCAGCATTTT.

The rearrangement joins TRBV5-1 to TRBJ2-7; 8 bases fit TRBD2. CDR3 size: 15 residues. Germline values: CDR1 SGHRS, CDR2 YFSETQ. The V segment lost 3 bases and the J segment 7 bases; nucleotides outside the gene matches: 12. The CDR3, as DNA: TGCGCCAGCAGCTCCAACAGCGGGGGCCCTATGGAGCAGTACTTC. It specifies CASSSNSGGPMEQYF.

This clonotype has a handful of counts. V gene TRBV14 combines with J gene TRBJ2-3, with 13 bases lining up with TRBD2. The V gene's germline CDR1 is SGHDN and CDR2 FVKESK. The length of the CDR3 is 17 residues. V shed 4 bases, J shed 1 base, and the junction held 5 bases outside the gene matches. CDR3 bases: TGTGCCAGCAGCCGTGGGACTAGCGGGGCCGGCACAGATACGCAGTATTTT. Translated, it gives CASSRGTSGAGTDTQYF.

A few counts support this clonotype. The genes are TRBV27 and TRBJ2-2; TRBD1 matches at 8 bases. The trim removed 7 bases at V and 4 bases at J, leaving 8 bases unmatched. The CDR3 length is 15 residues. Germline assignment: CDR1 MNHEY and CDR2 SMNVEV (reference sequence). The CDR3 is CASTEAGGTTGELFF. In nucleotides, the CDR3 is TGTGCCAGCACGGAGGCAGGGGGCACCACCGGGGAGCTGTTTTTT.

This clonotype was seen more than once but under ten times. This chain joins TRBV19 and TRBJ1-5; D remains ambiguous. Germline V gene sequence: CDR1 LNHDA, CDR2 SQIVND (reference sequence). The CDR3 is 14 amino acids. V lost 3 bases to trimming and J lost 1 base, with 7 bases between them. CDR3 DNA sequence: TGTGCCAGTAGTATGGGAGGGAGCAATCAGCCCCAGCATTTT. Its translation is CASSMGGSNQPQHF.

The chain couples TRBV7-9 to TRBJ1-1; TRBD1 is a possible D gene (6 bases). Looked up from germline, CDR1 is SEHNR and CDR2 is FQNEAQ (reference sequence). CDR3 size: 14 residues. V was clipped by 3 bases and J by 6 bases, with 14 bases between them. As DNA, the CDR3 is TGTGCCAGCAGCTTGGACAGTTTGTTGGCTGAAGCTTTCTTT. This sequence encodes CASSLDSLLAEAFF.

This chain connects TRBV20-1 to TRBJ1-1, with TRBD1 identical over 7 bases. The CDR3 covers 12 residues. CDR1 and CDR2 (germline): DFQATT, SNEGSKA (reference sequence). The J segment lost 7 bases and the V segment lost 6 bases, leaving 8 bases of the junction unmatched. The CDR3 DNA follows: TGCAGTGCCAGAAAGACAGGGAATGAAGCTTTCTTT. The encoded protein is CSARKTGNEAFF.

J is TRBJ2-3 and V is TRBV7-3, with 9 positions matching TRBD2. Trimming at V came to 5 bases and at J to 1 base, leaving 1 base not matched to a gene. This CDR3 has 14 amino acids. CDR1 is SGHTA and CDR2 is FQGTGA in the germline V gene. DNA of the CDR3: TGTGCCAGCAGCGCTAGCGGGGGCACAGATACGCAGTATTTT. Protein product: CASSASGGTDTQYF.

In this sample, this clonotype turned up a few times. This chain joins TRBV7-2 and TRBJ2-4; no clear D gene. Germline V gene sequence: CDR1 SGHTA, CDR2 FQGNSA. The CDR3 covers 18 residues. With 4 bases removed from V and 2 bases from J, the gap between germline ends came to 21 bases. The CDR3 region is CASSSTPTGTRTKNIQYF. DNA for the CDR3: TGTGCCAGCAGCTCCACACCTACTGGAACAAGGACCAAAAACATTCAGTACTTC.

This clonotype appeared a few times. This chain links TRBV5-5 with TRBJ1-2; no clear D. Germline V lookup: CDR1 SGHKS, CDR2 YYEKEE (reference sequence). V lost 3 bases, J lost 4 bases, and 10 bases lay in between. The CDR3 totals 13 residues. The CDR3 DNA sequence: TGTGCCAGCAGCTCGGAAGGCGCCTATGGCTACACCTTC. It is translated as CASSSEGAYGYTF.

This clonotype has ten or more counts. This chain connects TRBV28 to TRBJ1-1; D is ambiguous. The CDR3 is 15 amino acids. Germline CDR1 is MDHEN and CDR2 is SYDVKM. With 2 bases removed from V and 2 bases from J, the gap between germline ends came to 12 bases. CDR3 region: CASSLPRRGNTEAFF. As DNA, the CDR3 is TGTGCCAGCAGTTTACCTCGACGTGGCAACACTGAAGCTTTCTTT.

Here the CDR3 DNA reads TGCGCCAGCCGCCTACGGGGCGGGGATCAGCCCCAGCATTTT. This gives the protein CASRLRGGDQPQHF. This chain links TRBV10-2 with TRBJ1-5; tentatively, D is TRBD1 (5 bases). The V gene's germline CDR1 is WSHSY and CDR2 SAAADI. This CDR3 has 14 amino acids. V lost 8 bases and J lost 5, with 16 bases in between.

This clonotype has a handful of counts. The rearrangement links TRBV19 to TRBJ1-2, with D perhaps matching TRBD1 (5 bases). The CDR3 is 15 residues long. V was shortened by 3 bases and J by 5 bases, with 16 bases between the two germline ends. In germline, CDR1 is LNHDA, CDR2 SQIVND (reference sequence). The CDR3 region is CASSMSAGTPYGYTF. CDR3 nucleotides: TGTGCCAGTAGTATGTCAGCCGGGACGCCGTATGGCTACACCTTC.

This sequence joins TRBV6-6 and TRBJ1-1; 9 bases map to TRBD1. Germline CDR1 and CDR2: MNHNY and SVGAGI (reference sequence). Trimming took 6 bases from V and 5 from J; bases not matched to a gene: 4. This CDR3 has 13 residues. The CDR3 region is CASSRGQGTEAFF. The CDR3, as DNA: TGTGCCAGCAGCCGGGGACAGGGAACTGAAGCTTTCTTT.

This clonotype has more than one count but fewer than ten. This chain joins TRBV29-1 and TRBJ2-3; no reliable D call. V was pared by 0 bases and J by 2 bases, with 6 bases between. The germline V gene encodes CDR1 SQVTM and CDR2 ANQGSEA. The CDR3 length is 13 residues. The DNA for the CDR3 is TGCAGCGTTGAAGAAGGGATCACAGATACGCAGTATTTT. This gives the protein CSVEEGITDTQYF.

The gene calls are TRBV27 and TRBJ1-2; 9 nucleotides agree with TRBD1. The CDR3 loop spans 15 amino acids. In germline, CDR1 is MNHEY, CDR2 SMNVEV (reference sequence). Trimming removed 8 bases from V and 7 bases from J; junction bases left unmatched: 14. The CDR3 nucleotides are TGTGCCAGCGGACTCCCGGGGACAGGGCCCCGTGGCTACACCTTC. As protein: CASGLPGTGPRGYTF.

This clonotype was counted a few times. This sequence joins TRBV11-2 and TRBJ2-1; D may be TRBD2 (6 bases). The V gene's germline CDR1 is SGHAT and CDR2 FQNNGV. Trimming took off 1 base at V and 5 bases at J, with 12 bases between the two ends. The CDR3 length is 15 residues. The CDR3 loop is CASSLAYGGHNEQFF. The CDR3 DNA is TGTGCCAGCAGCTTAGCCTACGGAGGGCACAATGAGCAGTTCTTC. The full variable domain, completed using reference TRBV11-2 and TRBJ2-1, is EAGVAQSPRYKIIEKRQSVAFWCNPISGHATLYWYQQILGQGPKLLIQFQNNGVVDDSQLPKDRFSAERLKGVDSTLKIQPAKLEDSAVYLCASSLAYGGHNEQFFGPGTRLTVL.

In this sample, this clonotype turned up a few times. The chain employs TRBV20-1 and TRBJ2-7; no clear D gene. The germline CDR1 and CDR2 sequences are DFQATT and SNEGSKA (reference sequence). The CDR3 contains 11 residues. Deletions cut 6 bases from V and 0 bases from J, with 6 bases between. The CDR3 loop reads CSASSSYEQYF. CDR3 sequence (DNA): TGCAGTGCCTCAAGCTCCTACGAGCAGTACTTC.

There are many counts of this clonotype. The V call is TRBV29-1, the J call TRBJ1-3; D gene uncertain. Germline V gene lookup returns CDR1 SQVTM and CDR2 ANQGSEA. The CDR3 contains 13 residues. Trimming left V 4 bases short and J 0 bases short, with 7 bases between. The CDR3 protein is CSVASTSGNTIYF. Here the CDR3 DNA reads TGCAGCGTTGCCAGTACCTCTGGAAACACCATATATTTT.

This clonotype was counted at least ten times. The DNA for the CDR3 is TGTGCTAGTGGTTTGGGACAGGCGAACACCGGGGAGCTGTTTTTT. Its translation: CASGLGQANTGELFF. This chain links TRBV12-5 with TRBJ2-2; tentative D call: TRBD1 (6 bases). The germline V gene has CDR1 LGHNT and CDR2 FRNRAP. This CDR3 is built from 15 residues. V was cut by 1 base and J by 0 bases, with 6 bases left in between.

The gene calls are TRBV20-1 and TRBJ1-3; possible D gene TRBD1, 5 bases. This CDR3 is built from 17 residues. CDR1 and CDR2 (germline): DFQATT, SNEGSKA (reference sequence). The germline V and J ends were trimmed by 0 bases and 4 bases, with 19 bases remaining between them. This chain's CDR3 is CSARDNNIGPGGNTIYF. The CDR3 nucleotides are TGCAGTGCTAGAGATAACAACATAGGGCCAGGGGGAAACACCATATATTTT.

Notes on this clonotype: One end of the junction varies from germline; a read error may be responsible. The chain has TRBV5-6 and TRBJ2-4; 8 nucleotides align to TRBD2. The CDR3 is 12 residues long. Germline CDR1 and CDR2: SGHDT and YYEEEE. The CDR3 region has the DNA TGTGCCAGCAGCCGGGGGGGTACTCTTGAGGACTTC. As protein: CASSRGGTLEDF.

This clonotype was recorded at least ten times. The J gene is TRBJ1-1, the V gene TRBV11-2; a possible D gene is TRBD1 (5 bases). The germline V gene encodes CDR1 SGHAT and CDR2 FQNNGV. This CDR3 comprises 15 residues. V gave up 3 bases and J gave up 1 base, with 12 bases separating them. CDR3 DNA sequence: TGTGCCAGCAGCTTCACCGGGGCCGCGAACACTGAAGCTTTCTTT. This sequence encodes CASSFTGAANTEAFF. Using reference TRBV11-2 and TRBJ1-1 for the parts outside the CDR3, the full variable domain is EAGVAQSPRYKIIEKRQSVAFWCNPISGHATLYWYQQILGQGPKLLIQFQNNGVVDDSQLPKDRFSAERLKGVDSTLKIQPAKLEDSAVYLCASSFTGAANTEAFFGQGTRLTVV.

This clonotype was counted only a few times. The CDR3 loop is CSAVGGRGSGPEAFF. DNA for the CDR3: TGCAGTGCCGTCGGGGGGAGGGGTTCCGGTCCTGAAGCTTTCTTT. The J gene is TRBJ1-1, the V gene TRBV20-1, with D perhaps TRBD1 (5 bases). The CDR3 covers 15 residues. Germline CDR1 and CDR2: DFQATT and SNEGSKA (reference sequence). V gave up 6 bases and J gave up 6 bases, with 23 bases separating them.